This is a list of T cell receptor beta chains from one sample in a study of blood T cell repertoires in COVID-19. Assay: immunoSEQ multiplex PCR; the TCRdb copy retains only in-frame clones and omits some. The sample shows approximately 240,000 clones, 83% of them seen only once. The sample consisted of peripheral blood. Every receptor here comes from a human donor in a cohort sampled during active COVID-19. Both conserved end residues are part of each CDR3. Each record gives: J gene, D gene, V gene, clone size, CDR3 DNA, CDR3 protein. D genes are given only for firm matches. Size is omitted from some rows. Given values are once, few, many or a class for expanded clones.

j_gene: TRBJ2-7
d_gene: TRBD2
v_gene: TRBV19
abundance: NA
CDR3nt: TGTGCCAGTAGTACTAGCGGCTCCTACGAGCAGTACTTC
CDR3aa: CASSTSGSYEQYF

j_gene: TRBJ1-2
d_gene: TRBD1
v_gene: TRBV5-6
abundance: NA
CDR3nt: TGTGCCAGCAGCATTCGATCCCGGGACAGGGGGATCGGCTACACCTTC
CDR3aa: CASSIRSRDRGIGYTF

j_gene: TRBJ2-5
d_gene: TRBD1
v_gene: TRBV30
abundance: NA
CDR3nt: TGTGCCTGGAGTCCGAAAACAGGGGTTTGGAAGACCCAGTACTTC
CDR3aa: CAWSPKTGVWKTQYF

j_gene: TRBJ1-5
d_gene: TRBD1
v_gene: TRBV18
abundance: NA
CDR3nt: TGTGCCAGCTCACGTCCAGCGACAGGGTTGTACAATCAGCCCCAGCATTTT
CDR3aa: CASSRPATGLYNQPQHF

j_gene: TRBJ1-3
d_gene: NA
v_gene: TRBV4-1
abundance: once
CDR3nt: TGCGCCAGCAGCCAAGATGGGGGGTCTGGAAACACCATATATTTT
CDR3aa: CASSQDGGSGNTIYF

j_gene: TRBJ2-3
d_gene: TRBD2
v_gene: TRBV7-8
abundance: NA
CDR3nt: TGTGCCAGCAGCTTAGCGGAGGGAGGACTAGCGGGACTCGCAGGCACAGATACGCAGTATTTT
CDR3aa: CASSLAEGGLAGLAGTDTQYF

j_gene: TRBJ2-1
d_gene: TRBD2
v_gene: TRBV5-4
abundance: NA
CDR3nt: TGTGCCAGCAGCTTGGAGGTGGCGGGGGGGCCCTATGAGCAGTTCTTC
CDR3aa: CASSLEVAGGPYEQFF

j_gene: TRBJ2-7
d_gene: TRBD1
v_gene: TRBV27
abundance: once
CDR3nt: TGTGCCAGCAGTTCTTCTACAGGGGCCTACGAGCAGTACTTC
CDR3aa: CASSSSTGAYEQYF

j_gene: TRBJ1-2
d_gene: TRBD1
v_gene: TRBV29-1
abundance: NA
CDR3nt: TGCAGCGTTCGGGACAGGGGGAGAATGAGCCATGGCTACACCTTC
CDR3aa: CSVRDRGRMSHGYTF

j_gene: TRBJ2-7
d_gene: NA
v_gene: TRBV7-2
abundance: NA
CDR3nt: TGTGCCAGCAGCTTAGCGGCCTACAGGGCGACCTACGAGCAGTACTTC
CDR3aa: CASSLAAYRATYEQYF

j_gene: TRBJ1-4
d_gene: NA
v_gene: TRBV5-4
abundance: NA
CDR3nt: TGTGCCAGCAGGCCCGGGGGGGGGACTAATGAAAAACTGTTTTTT
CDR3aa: CASRPGGGTNEKLFF

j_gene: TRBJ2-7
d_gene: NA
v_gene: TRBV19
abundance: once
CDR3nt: TGTGCCAGTAGTATAGGACTCCCCTACGAGCAGTACTTC
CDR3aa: CASSIGLPYEQYF

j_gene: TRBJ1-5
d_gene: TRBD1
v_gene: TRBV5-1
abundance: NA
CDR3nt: TGCGCCAGCAGCCTAGGGACAGGAAATCAGCCCCAGCATTTT
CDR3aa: CASSLGTGNQPQHF

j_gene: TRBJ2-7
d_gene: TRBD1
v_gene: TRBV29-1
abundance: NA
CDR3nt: TGCAGCGCTAACAGGGGGCGCTGGGGGGAGCAGTACTTC
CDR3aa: CSANRGRWGEQYF

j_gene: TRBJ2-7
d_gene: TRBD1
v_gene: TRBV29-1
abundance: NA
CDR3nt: TGCAGCGTTGACGCCTCGACAGGGGTGGGGCAGTACTTC
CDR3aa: CSVDASTGVGQYF

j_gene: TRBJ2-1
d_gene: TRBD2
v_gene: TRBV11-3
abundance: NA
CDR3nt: TGTGCCAGCAGCCCCCCGCTCAGGGCGGGAGAAGTCCCTCTTGGGAATGAGCAGTTCTTC
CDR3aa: CASSPPLRAGEVPLGNEQFF

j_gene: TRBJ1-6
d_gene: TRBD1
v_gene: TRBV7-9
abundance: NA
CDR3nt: TGTGCCAGCAGCCCAGAGGGACAGGGCACAAATTCACCCCTCCACTTT
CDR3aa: CASSPEGQGTNSPLHF

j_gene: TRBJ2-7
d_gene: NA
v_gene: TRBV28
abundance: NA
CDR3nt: TGTGCCAGCAGCTTTTACCGGGTCCAGACCTCCTACGAGCAGTACTTC
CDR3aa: CASSFYRVQTSYEQYF

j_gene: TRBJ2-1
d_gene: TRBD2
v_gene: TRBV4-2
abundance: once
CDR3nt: TGTGCCAGCAGCCAAGATCGCACTAGCGGGGGCTTCAATGAGCAGTTCTTC
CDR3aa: CASSQDRTSGGFNEQFF

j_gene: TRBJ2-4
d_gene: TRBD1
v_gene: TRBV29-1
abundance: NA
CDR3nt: TGCAGCGTAGCCGGGACAGAAATCTCTCCCGAAAACATTCAGTACTTC
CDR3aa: CSVAGTEISPENIQYF

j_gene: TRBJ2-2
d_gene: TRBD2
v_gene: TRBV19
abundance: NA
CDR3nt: TGTGCCAGTAGTATAACAGCGGGGGGCGGGGAGCTGTTTTTT
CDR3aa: CASSITAGGGELFF

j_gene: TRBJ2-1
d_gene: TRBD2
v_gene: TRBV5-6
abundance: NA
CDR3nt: TGTGCCAGCATCCTCGGACTAGGCGGCAATGAGCAGTTCTTC
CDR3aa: CASILGLGGNEQFF

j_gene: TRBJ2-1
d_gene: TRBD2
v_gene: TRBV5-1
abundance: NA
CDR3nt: TGCGCCAGCAGCTTGGGTTCGCTAGCGGGGGGTACGAATGAGCAGTTCTTC
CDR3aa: CASSLGSLAGGTNEQFF

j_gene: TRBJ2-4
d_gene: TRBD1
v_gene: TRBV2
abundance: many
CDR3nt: TGTGCCAGCAGTGACGACAGGGGGGTAAACATTCAGTACTTC
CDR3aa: CASSDDRGVNIQYF

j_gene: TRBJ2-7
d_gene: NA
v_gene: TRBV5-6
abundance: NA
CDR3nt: TGTGCCAGCAGCGCGGGGGCGTCCGGGGCCTACGAGCAGTACTTC
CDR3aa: CASSAGASGAYEQYF

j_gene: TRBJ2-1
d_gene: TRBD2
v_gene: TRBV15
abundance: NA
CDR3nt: TGTGCCACCACAGCAGGACTAGCGGGGTACAATGAGCAGTTCTTC
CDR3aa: CATTAGLAGYNEQFF

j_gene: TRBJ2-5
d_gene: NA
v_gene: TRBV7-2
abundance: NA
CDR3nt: TGTGCCAGCAGCCCAACCCGCGCGGGCCAAGAGACCCAGTACTTC
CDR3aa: CASSPTRAGQETQYF

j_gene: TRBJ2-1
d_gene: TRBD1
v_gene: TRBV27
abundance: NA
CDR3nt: TGTGCCAGCAGTCGATCCCAGGACAGGATCCCCAAAGAGCAGTTCTTC
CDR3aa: CASSRSQDRIPKEQFF